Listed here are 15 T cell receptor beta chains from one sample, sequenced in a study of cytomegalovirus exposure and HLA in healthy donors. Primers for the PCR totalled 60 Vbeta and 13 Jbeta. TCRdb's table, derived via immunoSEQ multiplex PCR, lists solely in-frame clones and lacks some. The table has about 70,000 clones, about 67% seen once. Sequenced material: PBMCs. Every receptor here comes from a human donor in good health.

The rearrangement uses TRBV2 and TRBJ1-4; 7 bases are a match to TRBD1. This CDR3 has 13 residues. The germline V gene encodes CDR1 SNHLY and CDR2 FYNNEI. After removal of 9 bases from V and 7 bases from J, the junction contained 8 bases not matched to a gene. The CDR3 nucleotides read TGTGCCAGAGCCGACAGGGTGGGTGAAAAACTGTTTTTT. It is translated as CARADRVGEKLFF.

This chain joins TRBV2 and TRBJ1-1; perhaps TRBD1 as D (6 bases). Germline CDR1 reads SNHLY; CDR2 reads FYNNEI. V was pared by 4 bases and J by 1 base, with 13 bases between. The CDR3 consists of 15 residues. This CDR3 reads CASSVSRGPNTEAFF. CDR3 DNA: TGTGCCAGCAGTGTCTCCAGGGGCCCGAACACTGAAGCTTTCTTT.

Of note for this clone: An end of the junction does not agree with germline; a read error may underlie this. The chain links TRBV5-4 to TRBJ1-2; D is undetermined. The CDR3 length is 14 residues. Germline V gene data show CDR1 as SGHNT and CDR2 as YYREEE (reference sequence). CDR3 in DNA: TGTGCCAGCAGCTTGTCAGTCCCGGACTATGGTTACACCTTC. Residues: CASSLSVPDYGYTF.

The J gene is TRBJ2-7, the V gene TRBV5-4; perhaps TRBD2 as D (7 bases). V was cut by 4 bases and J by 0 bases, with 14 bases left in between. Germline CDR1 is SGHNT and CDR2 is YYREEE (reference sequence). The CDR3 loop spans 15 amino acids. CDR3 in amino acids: CASSPSGGGSYEQYF. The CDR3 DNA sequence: TGTGCCAGCAGCCCTAGCGGAGGGGGCTCCTACGAGCAGTACTTC. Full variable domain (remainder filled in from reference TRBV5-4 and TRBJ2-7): ETGVTQSPTHLIKTRGQQVTLRCSSQSGHNTVSWYQQALGQGPQFIFQYYREEENGRGNFPPRFSGLQFPNYSSELNVNALELDDSALYLCASSPSGGGSYEQYFGPGTRLTVT.

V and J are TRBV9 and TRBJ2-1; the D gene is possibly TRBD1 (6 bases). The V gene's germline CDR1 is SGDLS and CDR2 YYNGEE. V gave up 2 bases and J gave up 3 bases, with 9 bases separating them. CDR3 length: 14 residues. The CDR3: CASSVTGFYNEQFF. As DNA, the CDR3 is TGTGCCAGCAGCGTCACAGGGTTCTACAATGAGCAGTTCTTC.

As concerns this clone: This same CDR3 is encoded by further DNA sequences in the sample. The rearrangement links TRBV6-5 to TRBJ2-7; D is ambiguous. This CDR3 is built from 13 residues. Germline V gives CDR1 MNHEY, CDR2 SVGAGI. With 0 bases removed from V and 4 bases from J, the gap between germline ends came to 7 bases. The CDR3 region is CASSYSRGYEQYF. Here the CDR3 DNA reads TGTGCCAGCAGTTACTCGAGAGGATACGAGCAGTACTTC.

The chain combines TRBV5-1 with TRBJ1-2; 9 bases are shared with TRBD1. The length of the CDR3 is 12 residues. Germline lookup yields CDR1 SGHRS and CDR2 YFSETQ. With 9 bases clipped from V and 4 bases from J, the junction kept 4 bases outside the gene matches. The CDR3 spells CATSTGGYGYTF. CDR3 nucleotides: TGCGCCACTTCGACAGGGGGCTATGGCTACACCTTC. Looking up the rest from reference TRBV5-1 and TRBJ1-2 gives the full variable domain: KAGVTQTPRYLIKTRGQQVTLSCSPISGHRSVSWYQQTPGQGLQFLFEYFSETQRNKGNFPGRFSGRQFSNSRSEMNVSTLELGDSALYLCATSTGGYGYTFGSGTRLTVV.

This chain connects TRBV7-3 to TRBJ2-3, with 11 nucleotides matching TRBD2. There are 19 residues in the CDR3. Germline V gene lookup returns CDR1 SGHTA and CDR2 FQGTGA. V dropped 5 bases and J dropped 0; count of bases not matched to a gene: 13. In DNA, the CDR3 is TGTGCCAGCAGCCCACTGACTAGCGGGGTACCTACTAGCACAGATACGCAGTATTTT. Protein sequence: CASSPLTSGVPTSTDTQYF.

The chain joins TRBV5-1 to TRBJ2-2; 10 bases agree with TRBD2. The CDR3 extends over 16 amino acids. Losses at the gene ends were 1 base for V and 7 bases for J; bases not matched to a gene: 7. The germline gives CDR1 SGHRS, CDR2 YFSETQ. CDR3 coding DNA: TGCGCCAGCAGCTTGCTAAGCGGGAGGGCCGACGGGGAGCTGTTTTTT. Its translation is CASSLLSGRADGELFF.

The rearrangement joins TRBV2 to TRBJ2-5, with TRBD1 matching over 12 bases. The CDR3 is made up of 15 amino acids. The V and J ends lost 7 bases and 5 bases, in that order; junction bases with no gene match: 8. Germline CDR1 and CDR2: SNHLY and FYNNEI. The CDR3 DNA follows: TGTGCCAGCATTCCACGGGACAGGGGGCTGGAGACCCAGTACTTC. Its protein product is CASIPRDRGLETQYF.

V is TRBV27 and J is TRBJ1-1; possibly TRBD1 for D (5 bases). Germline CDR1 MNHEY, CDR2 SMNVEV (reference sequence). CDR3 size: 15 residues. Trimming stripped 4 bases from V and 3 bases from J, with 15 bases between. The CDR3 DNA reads TGTGCCAGCAGTTCCACCCTGGCCAGGGACACTGAAGCTTTCTTT. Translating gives CASSSTLARDTEAFF.

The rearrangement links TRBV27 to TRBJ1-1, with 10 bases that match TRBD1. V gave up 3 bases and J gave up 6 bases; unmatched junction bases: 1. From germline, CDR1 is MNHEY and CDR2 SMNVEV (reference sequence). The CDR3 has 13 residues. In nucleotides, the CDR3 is TGTGCCAGCAGTTTGACAGGGGGCTCTGAAGCTTTCTTT. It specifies CASSLTGGSEAFF.

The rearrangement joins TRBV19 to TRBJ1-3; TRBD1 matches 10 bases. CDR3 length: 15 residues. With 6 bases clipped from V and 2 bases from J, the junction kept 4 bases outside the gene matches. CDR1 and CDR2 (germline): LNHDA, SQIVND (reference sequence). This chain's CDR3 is CASSPGQGPGNTIYF. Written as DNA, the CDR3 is TGTGCCAGTAGCCCGGGACAGGGGCCTGGAAACACCATATATTTT.

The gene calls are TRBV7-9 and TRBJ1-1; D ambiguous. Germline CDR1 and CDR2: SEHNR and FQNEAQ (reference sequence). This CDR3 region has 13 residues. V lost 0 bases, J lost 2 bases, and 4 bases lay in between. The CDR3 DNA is TGTGCCAGCAGCTTAGCTCCAAACACTGAAGCTTTCTTT. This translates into CASSLAPNTEAFF.

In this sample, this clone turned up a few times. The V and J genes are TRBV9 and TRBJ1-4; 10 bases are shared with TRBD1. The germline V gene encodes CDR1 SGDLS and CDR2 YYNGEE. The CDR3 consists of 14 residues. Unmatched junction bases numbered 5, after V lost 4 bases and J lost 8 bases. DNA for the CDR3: TGTGCCAGCAGCCTGACAGGGGGCAAGGAAAAACTGTTTTTT. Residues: CASSLTGGKEKLFF.